This T cell receptor (beta chain) was recovered during a study of blood T cells in healthy people across ages (dated by TCRdb to about 2015). For the wider study: In model experiments, roughly one uniquely barcoded TCR beta cDNA molecule per two T cells was captured by template switching. Age-related changes in TCR beta repertoire diversity were measured in the study by deep sequencing normalized with unique cDNA molecular identifiers. The donors were split into four age groups: young (average about 15 years), middle-aged (nearly 40), aged (roughly 68) and long-lived (over 80). To avoid experimental bias, donors of different ages were spread randomly across the sequencing lanes. For two donors (one aged 18 to 30 and one aged 80 or older), the study analyzed two additional independent replicas of 1 million unique cDNA reads from the same blood draw. Results and caveats for the whole study, not just this receptor: Observed TCR beta diversity per million T cells fell roughly linearly with age, and a significant reduction was already apparent by age around 40. Compared with the aged group, the long-lived group had more naive CD4+ T cells, fewer expanded clones and increased TCR diversity, a pattern suggesting age selection. Bulk unsorted PBMC profiling prevented conclusive comparison of naive and antigen-experienced compartments. The CMV infection status of donors was not known, potentially confounding age-related changes in expanded clonotypes. The percentage of naive T cells measured by flow cytometry correlated strongly with observed TCR beta diversity. Estimates of total diversity from one million sequenced T cells were regarded as lower bounds and underestimates.

Library creation used 5' RACE. The run used an Illumina HiSeq 2500. The second PCR ran for roughly 6 to 11 cycles and used a J-beta primer mix along with a sample-barcoded 5' primer. A unique molecular identifier was introduced onto each TCR beta cDNA molecule by a template-switch 5' adaptor carrying 12 random nucleotides. At least 2.5 million CDR3-containing paired-end reads were obtained from each sample. The Mint cDNA synthesis kit, primed by a TRBC-specific oligonucleotide, was used to synthesize first-strand cDNA from all RNA. Following uracil-DNA glycosylase treatment, all cDNA underwent a first 18-cycle PCR with the universal primers M1SS and BC2_uni_R. The authors' analysis ran thus. For normalization, 1 million high-quality reads were randomly selected from each sample, with every read carrying a distinct molecular identifier. Instead of being binned into consensus sequences, reads with shared molecular identifiers were discarded. MiTCR, run with a Q25 quality threshold and the strictest error-elimination algorithm, handled CDR3 identification, clonotype clustering and error correction. A nonparametric unseen species model using Euler transformation provided a lower-bound estimate of total TCR beta diversity. TCRdb handled the public reads itself, with Q25 trimming in fastp and clone calling in MiXCR, and kept productive beta chains. Here each entry gathers all rows of one CDR3 protein and keeps the most common genes and DNA. For this entry, the V and J calls and clone size follow TCRdb and not the study's own pipeline. This sample gives 630,000 or so distinct CDR3 sequences in total; roughly 30% of them show up just once. Roughly 14% of the sample is in the top ten clones.

Donors were 39 systemically healthy Caucasian individuals from Russia aged roughly 6 to 95 years. About 10 milliliters of peripheral blood were drawn from each donor into EDTA-treated Vacutainer tubes. Ficoll-Paque density-gradient centrifugation was used to isolate PBMCs, with at least 7 million obtained per sample. Trizol reagent was used to extract total RNA from PBMCs, with at least 6 micrograms per sample. For every donor, flow cytometry on a PBMC aliquot measured the percentage of naive CD45RAhigh/CD27high T cells. As concerns this clonotype: Its binding antigen is unknown. Base quality data are lacking; no much larger clone is found one base away.

The CDR3 runs 14 residues from the cysteine to the phenylalanine. The DNA shown is the 42-base CDR3, in frame from base 1. The germline V gene yields SQVTM for CDR1 and ANQGSEA for CDR2. The TCR sequence derives from a woman of 80 years or more in good health. The rearrangement joined TRBV29-1 to TRBJ2-7, and 12 bases in between align with TRBD1. Near its end, the DNA agrees better with TRBJ2-5, so the J call may be wrong. What was sequenced was blood. The DNA reads as follows: TGCAGCGTTGAAAAGGGGACAGGGGGCAAGACCCAGTACTTC. This is translated as CSVEKGTGGKTQYF.